Detailed here is one T cell receptor (beta chain). The sample comes from a study of blood T cell repertoires in COVID-19. Study-wide background: The origin of the acute and convalescent COVID-19 samples was the United States, Italy and Spain. Nucleic acid was either cDNA or gDNA, and it came from T cells, B-cell-depleted T cells, or PBMCs.

Original analysis: Amplification with reference gene primers provided the estimates of nucleated cell counts. TCRdb's copy holds only in-frame clones and misses some; the assay was immunoSEQ multiplex PCR. The V and J calls and the clone size are those of that table, but D and trimming were determined from the DNA. The profile shows roughly 440,000 clones, approximately 90% of them singletons. V shed 2 bases and J shed 4 bases, with 5 bases lying between them. There are 12 residues in the CDR3. The sequencing input was peripheral blood. The receptor comes from a woman between 50 and 59 years old with COVID-19, enrolled during active disease. The chain couples TRBV12-3 or TRBV12-4 to TRBJ1-2, with D hard to call. CDR3 sequence reads: CASSLSPYGYTF. The CDR3 bases are TGTGCCAGCAGTTTAAGCCCCTATGGCTACACCTTC.